This is a list of T cell receptor beta chains from one sample in a study of kidney transplant recipient with SARS-CoV-2 infection. TCRdb recomputed calls from the reads with MiXCR, one row per CDR3 protein. This table holds approximately 250,000 distinct CDR3 sequences, 25% to 30% found once. The sequences come from a blood sample, collected at baseline and on roughly day 110 from a kidney transplant recipient. Every receptor here comes from a male patient in his 30s who had COVID-19 and was a kidney transplant recipient. The graft donor may be the source of some T cells. CDR3s include the opening cysteine and the closing phenylalanine or tryptophan. Size is stated for part of the rows, as once, few or many counts, or as a class when the clone is expanded.

V gene	clone size	J gene	CDR3 protein
TRBV3-1	many	TRBJ1-2	CASSKIGTLRKTYGYTF
TRBV25-1	few	TRBJ1-1	CASSEYERGVEGTEAFF
TRBV13	many	TRBJ1-1	CASSLQGELNTEAFF
TRBV7-2	many	TRBJ2-3	CASSFSGTSEGTQYF
TRBV2	many	TRBJ2-2	CASSSRLAGANTGELFF
TRBV7-3	many	TRBJ2-3	CASSFSGGADTQYF
TRBV25-1	.	TRBJ2-6	CASTPGLSSSGANVLTF
TRBV21-1	many	TRBJ2-3	CASRNLVATVMQDTQYF
TRBV9	few	TRBJ2-2	CASSPRGDRVVGGELFF
TRBV6-6	many	TRBJ2-1	CASSPDTYNEQFF
TRBV7-9	many	TRBJ1-1	CASTTGGASTEAFF
TRBV11-2	many	TRBJ2-4	CASSLDLGAPPRQYF
TRBV12-2	.	TRBJ1-2	CASRCVQTPRKTYGYTF
TRBV6-2/TRBV6-3	.	.	CASRGGGQETQYF
TRBV7-9	many	TRBJ1-5	CASSSNRYNQPQHF
TRBV6-5	many	TRBJ1-4	CASSDPDRPEKLFF
TRBV20-1	few	TRBJ1-1	CSARIPEAFF
TRBV6-2/TRBV6-3	.	TRBJ1-3	CASSARSGNTIYF
TRBV6-1	many	TRBJ2-7	CASSESEGWMRQYF
TRBV6-5	many	TRBJ2-3	CASSPSGGRTDTQYF
TRBV11-2	.	TRBJ2-1	CASSLMAPPAGLAGPGGEFF
TRBV4-3	.	TRBJ2-3	CASSQGQGSDTQYF
TRBV11-2	many	TRBJ1-2	CASSRIGTSRKTYGYTF
TRBV6-5	.	TRBJ2-1	CASSITSVRGPLEQFF
TRBV6-2/TRBV6-3	many	TRBJ1-2	CASSTFNCIGKTYGYTF
TRBV24-1	many	TRBJ2-2	CATSDLGPGLRTGELFF
TRBV3-1	many	TRBJ2-2	CASSLLLPISGLTGELFF
TRBV5-3	many	TRBJ1-2	CARAAGVVRKTYGYTF
TRBV28	many	TRBJ1-3	CGGAEASGNTIYF
TRBV21-1	many	TRBJ1-5	CASSKAPGNNQPQHF
TRBV9	many	TRBJ2-1	CASSVGGVSSGPYNEQFF
TRBV4-1	.	TRBJ1-5	CASSQMTGGYSNQPRHF
TRBV24-1	many	TRBJ2-3	CATSDFQGTDTQYF
TRBV5-4	many	TRBJ1-2	CASWRNVPGKTYGYTF
TRBV20-1	many	TRBJ2-1	CSASGDRYNEQFF
TRBV4-3	many	TRBJ1-2	CASSGESGRRKTYGYTF
TRBV19	many	TRBJ1-5	CASSITRMLSNQPQHF
TRBV6-5	many	TRBJ2-3	CASRSGTGPTDTQYF
TRBV6-5	many	TRBJ1-1	CASSYSRQSIEAFF
TRBV12-3/TRBV12-4	many	TRBJ2-7	CASSLKASGIYEQYF
TRBV19	many	TRBJ1-1	CASDTGSTEAFF
TRBV28	many	TRBJ1-4	CASRDRGLEKLFF
TRBV6-5	many	TRBJ1-2	CASSCDWECRKTYGYTF
TRBV2	many	TRBJ1-2	CARGGQGGYGYTF
TRBV2	many	TRBJ1-5	CASSGGLSNQPQHF
TRBV28	many	TRBJ2-7	CASKVSGLVTYEQYF
TRBV18	many	TRBJ2-7	CASSPDGSYEQYF
TRBV6-1	many	TRBJ1-2	CASRQINYGYTF
TRBV6-1	many	TRBJ1-2	CASSRVTECRKTYGYTF
TRBV5-5	many	TRBJ1-2	CASPSDVSRKTYGYTF
TRBV5-1	many	TRBJ2-2	CASSPGDWVTGELFF
TRBV7-2	many	TRBJ2-5	CASSLGPGQQETQYF
TRBV3-1	many	TRBJ2-2	CASSTDRPISGLTGELFF
TRBV29-1	many	TRBJ2-7	CSVEGLAGASEQYF
TRBV6-8	many	TRBJ1-2	CASSCLLRSRKTYGYTF